This is a list of T cell receptor beta chains from one sample in a study of vaccination effects on CD4 cells after COVID-19. Repertoires were generated with immunoSEQ multiplex PCR, while TCRdb's copy carries only in-frame clones and drops some. This sample has about 71,000 clones, with about 80% found just once. These receptors are not linked to any known antigen. The sample here was CD4+ T cells from PBMCs cultured with SARS-CoV-2 spike peptides, taken before COVID-19 vaccination. These receptors were collected from a human donor who received a COVID-19 vaccine. Both conserved end residues are part of each CDR3. The D gene is left open where the match is weak. Part of the rows lack a size; the others show once, few, many or a class for expanded clones.

j_gene: TRBJ2-5
d_gene: TRBD2
abundance: .
v_gene: TRBV9
CDR3aa: CASSVTSGGETQYF
CDR3nt: TGTGCCAGCAGCGTGACTAGCGGGGGAGAGACCCAGTACTTC

j_gene: TRBJ2-4
d_gene: TRBD1
abundance: .
v_gene: TRBV6-5
CDR3aa: CASSYDRGTENIQYF
CDR3nt: TGTGCCAGCAGTTACGACAGGGGCACGGAAAACATTCAGTACTTC

j_gene: TRBJ2-3
d_gene: TRBD2
abundance: .
v_gene: TRBV5-8
CDR3aa: CASPGLAGRNSGTDTQYF
CDR3nt: TGTGCCAGTCCGGGACTAGCGGGGCGCAATTCCGGCACAGATACGCAGTATTTT

j_gene: TRBJ2-3
d_gene: TRBD1
abundance: .
v_gene: TRBV5-1
CDR3aa: CASSSTGFSTDTQYF
CDR3nt: TGCGCCAGCAGCTCGACAGGGTTTTCGACAGATACGCAGTATTTT

j_gene: TRBJ1-2
d_gene: .
abundance: few
v_gene: TRBV4-1
CDR3aa: CASSQPPPDLRGYTF
CDR3nt: TGCGCCAGCAGCCAACCCCCTCCCGATCTGCGTGGCTACACCTTC

j_gene: TRBJ2-1
d_gene: TRBD2
abundance: .
v_gene: TRBV9
CDR3aa: CASSLSGGPYNEQFF
CDR3nt: TGTGCCAGCAGCCTTAGCGGGGGCCCCTACAATGAGCAGTTCTTC

j_gene: TRBJ2-3
d_gene: TRBD2
abundance: .
v_gene: TRBV18
CDR3aa: CASSPSLARSTDTQYF
CDR3nt: TGTGCCAGCTCACCTTCACTAGCGAGGAGCACAGATACGCAGTATTTT

j_gene: TRBJ1-6
d_gene: TRBD1
abundance: .
v_gene: TRBV18
CDR3aa: CASSPRTGDSPLHF
CDR3nt: TGTGCCAGCTCACCTCGGACAGGGGATTCACCCCTCCACTTT

j_gene: TRBJ2-5
d_gene: TRBD1
abundance: .
v_gene: TRBV29-1
CDR3aa: CSVIPEDRALPSTQYF
CDR3nt: TGCAGCGTTATCCCGGAGGACAGGGCCCTACCGTCGACCCAGTACTTC

j_gene: TRBJ1-4
d_gene: .
abundance: .
v_gene: TRBV6-6
CDR3aa: CASTDSSTNEKLFF
CDR3nt: TGTGCCAGCACAGACAGCTCAACTAATGAAAAACTGTTTTTT

j_gene: TRBJ1-4
d_gene: TRBD1
abundance: few
v_gene: TRBV15
CDR3aa: CATSKDRGTNEKLFF
CDR3nt: TGTGCCACCAGCAAAGACAGGGGCACTAATGAAAAACTGTTTTTT

j_gene: TRBJ1-5
d_gene: .
abundance: .
v_gene: TRBV6-5
CDR3aa: CASSPVSRPQHF
CDR3nt: TGTGCCAGCAGCCCCGTTAGTCGGCCCCAGCATTTT

j_gene: TRBJ1-1
d_gene: .
abundance: .
v_gene: TRBV7-2
CDR3aa: CASSLGSQGYGGAFF
CDR3nt: TGTGCCAGCAGCTTAGGGAGCCAGGGCTACGGTGGAGCTTTCTTT

j_gene: TRBJ1-3
d_gene: TRBD1
abundance: .
v_gene: TRBV27
CDR3aa: CASSSLQGGSGNTIYF
CDR3nt: TGTGCCAGCAGTTCCCTACAGGGGGGCTCTGGAAACACCATATATTTT

j_gene: TRBJ1-2
d_gene: TRBD1
abundance: .
v_gene: TRBV28
CDR3aa: CASSRSGTGGWGYTF
CDR3nt: TGTGCCAGCAGTAGATCCGGGACAGGGGGCTGGGGCTACACCTTC

j_gene: TRBJ1-3
d_gene: TRBD1
abundance: .
v_gene: TRBV4-3
CDR3aa: CASSQERARGSGNTIYF
CDR3nt: TGCGCCAGCAGCCAAGAAAGGGCCAGGGGGTCTGGAAACACCATATATTTT

j_gene: TRBJ1-4
d_gene: .
abundance: .
v_gene: TRBV7-8
CDR3aa: CASSRSSEKLFF
CDR3nt: TGTGCCAGCAGCCGCTCCTCCGAAAAACTGTTTTTT

j_gene: TRBJ2-3
d_gene: .
abundance: .
v_gene: TRBV6-4
CDR3aa: CASSDSGRFSTDTQYF
CDR3nt: TGTGCCAGCAGTGACTCGGGGAGGTTTAGCACAGATACGCAGTATTTT

j_gene: TRBJ2-6
d_gene: .
abundance: .
v_gene: TRBV9
CDR3aa: CASSPQSGANVLTF
CDR3nt: TGTGCCAGCAGCCCTCAAAGTGGGGCCAACGTCCTGACTTTC

j_gene: TRBJ1-1
d_gene: .
abundance: .
v_gene: TRBV5-1
CDR3aa: CASSLGGANTEAFF
CDR3nt: TGCGCCAGCAGCTTGGGGGGGGCGAACACTGAAGCTTTCTTT

j_gene: TRBJ2-1
d_gene: TRBD2
abundance: once
v_gene: TRBV5-8
CDR3aa: CASSPGLAVYNEQFF
CDR3nt: TGTGCCAGCAGCCCGGGACTAGCGGTATACAATGAGCAGTTCTTC

j_gene: TRBJ1-1
d_gene: .
abundance: .
v_gene: TRBV5-6
CDR3aa: CASRGLGNTEAFF
CDR3nt: TGTGCCAGCAGGGGGCTTGGGAACACTGAAGCTTTCTTT

j_gene: TRBJ1-2
d_gene: .
abundance: .
v_gene: TRBV28
CDR3aa: CASSRATTGSYGYTF
CDR3nt: TGTGCCAGCAGCCGAGCCACCACAGGGTCCTATGGCTACACCTTC

j_gene: TRBJ2-6
d_gene: TRBD2
abundance: .
v_gene: TRBV6-1
CDR3aa: CASSEAGGASGANVLTF
CDR3nt: TGTGCCAGCAGTGAAGCCGGGGGGGCCTCTGGGGCCAACGTCCTGACTTTC

j_gene: TRBJ1-2
d_gene: .
abundance: once
v_gene: TRBV3-1/TRBV3-2
CDR3aa: CASSQDRPGVTPRNYGYTF
CDR3nt: TGTGCCAGCAGCCAAGATCGTCCGGGGGTGACACCTAGAAACTATGGCTACACCTTC

j_gene: TRBJ1-1
d_gene: .
abundance: .
v_gene: TRBV27
CDR3aa: CASTPEGNTEAFF
CDR3nt: TGTGCCAGCACCCCTGAGGGGAACACTGAAGCTTTCTTT

j_gene: TRBJ1-5
d_gene: .
abundance: .
v_gene: TRBV30
CDR3aa: CAWSRGANQPQHF
CDR3nt: TGTGCCTGGAGTCGAGGGGCCAATCAGCCCCAGCATTTT

j_gene: TRBJ1-1
d_gene: .
abundance: .
v_gene: TRBV15
CDR3aa: CATSRDRSWATEAFF
CDR3nt: TGTGCCACCAGCAGAGACCGGAGTTGGGCCACTGAAGCTTTCTTT

j_gene: TRBJ1-4
d_gene: .
abundance: .
v_gene: TRBV6-2/TRBV6-3
CDR3aa: CASSSIRQGGEKLFF
CDR3nt: TGTGCCAGCAGTTCAATTCGCCAGGGCGGGGAAAAACTGTTTTTT

j_gene: TRBJ1-1
d_gene: .
abundance: .
v_gene: TRBV25-1
CDR3aa: CASSGRTSNTEAFF
CDR3nt: TGTGCCAGCAGTGGCCGAACATCGAACACTGAAGCTTTCTTT

j_gene: TRBJ2-2
d_gene: .
abundance: few
v_gene: TRBV5-1
CDR3aa: CASSLYGRENTGELFF
CDR3nt: TGCGCCAGCAGCTTGTACGGCAGGGAGAACACCGGGGAGCTGTTTTTT

j_gene: TRBJ2-5
d_gene: TRBD2
abundance: once
v_gene: TRBV7-9
CDR3aa: CASSSAWAGGLLQETQYF
CDR3nt: TGTGCCAGCAGCTCAGCATGGGCGGGGGGCCTCCTCCAAGAGACCCAGTACTTC

j_gene: TRBJ2-3
d_gene: .
abundance: .
v_gene: TRBV30
CDR3aa: CAWRETQGIADTQYF
CDR3nt: TGTGCCTGGAGAGAGACACAGGGTATTGCAGATACGCAGTATTTT